A selection of T cell receptor beta chains follows, all from one sample in a study of regulatory T cells in long-lasting Graves disease. TCRdb reanalysed the multiplex PCR reads using MiXCR and keeps one entry per CDR3 protein. The sample carries over 300,000 distinct CDR3 sequences, 15% to 17% recorded once. The input for sequencing was peripheral blood mononuclear cells (PBMCs), taken at new diagnosis, from a patient treated with antithyroid drugs. These receptors originate from a female donor with Graves disease. The CDR3 runs from the conserved cysteine through the conserved F or W. A D gene is named only where the DNA matches it firmly. Clone size is not always given. Where it is, it says once, few, many or a class for expanded clones.

V gene: TRBV13; clone size: .; D gene: .; J gene: TRBJ1-1; CDR3 protein: CASRVGHLNTEAFF
V gene: TRBV2; clone size: many; D gene: TRBD1; J gene: TRBJ2-2; CDR3 protein: CASSSPGQGNTGELFF
V gene: TRBV9; clone size: many; D gene: .; J gene: TRBJ2-5; CDR3 protein: CASSVASGLQETQYF
V gene: TRBV7-8; clone size: .; D gene: .; J gene: TRBJ2-7; CDR3 protein: CASNTESYEQYF
V gene: TRBV3-1; clone size: many; D gene: TRBD2; J gene: TRBJ2-3; CDR3 protein: CASSLTAAGGSTDTQYF
V gene: TRBV7-6; clone size: .; D gene: TRBD2; J gene: TRBJ2-1; CDR3 protein: CASSYRGGTSGTGEQFF
V gene: TRBV20-1; clone size: many; D gene: TRBD1; J gene: TRBJ2-7; CDR3 protein: CGLEDRLREQYF
V gene: TRBV10-3; clone size: few; D gene: .; J gene: TRBJ2-7; CDR3 protein: CAISESRRTTSYEQYF
V gene: TRBV2; clone size: many; D gene: TRBD1; J gene: TRBJ1-5; CDR3 protein: CASSLQGPGQPQHF
V gene: TRBV15; clone size: many; D gene: TRBD1; J gene: TRBJ1-5; CDR3 protein: CATSKTGQLYSNQPQHF
V gene: TRBV5-1; clone size: many; D gene: TRBD2; J gene: TRBJ2-3; CDR3 protein: CASSPNSGASTDTQYF
V gene: TRBV27; clone size: many; D gene: .; J gene: TRBJ1-5; CDR3 protein: CASSLGSGAGLGNQPQHF
V gene: TRBV5-1; clone size: many; D gene: TRBD1; J gene: TRBJ2-7; CDR3 protein: CASSPEGQGASYEQYF
V gene: TRBV7-7; clone size: many; D gene: .; J gene: TRBJ2-3; CDR3 protein: CASSLGSSAGPGRARDTQYF
V gene: TRBV6-7; clone size: many; D gene: .; J gene: TRBJ2-6; CDR3 protein: CASSTPWGQGRKSGANVLTF
V gene: TRBV2; clone size: many; D gene: .; J gene: TRBJ1-1; CDR3 protein: CASISSRGGRTEAFF
V gene: TRBV7-9; clone size: many; D gene: TRBD2; J gene: TRBJ2-2; CDR3 protein: CASSFRLAGGPNTGELFF
V gene: TRBV7-9; clone size: many; D gene: .; J gene: TRBJ1-3; CDR3 protein: CASSLASTGGNTIYF
V gene: TRBV3-1; clone size: many; D gene: .; J gene: TRBJ1-2; CDR3 protein: CASSQDMRRSGYTF
V gene: TRBV27; clone size: few; D gene: TRBD1; J gene: TRBJ1-2; CDR3 protein: CASSSDRRNYGYTF
V gene: TRBV29-1; clone size: many; D gene: TRBD1; J gene: TRBJ1-6; CDR3 protein: CSAGQGISPLHF
V gene: TRBV6-2/TRBV6-3; clone size: few; D gene: TRBD1; J gene: TRBJ2-5; CDR3 protein: CASSNRDRGWKAQYF
V gene: TRBV5-1; clone size: many; D gene: .; J gene: TRBJ1-1; CDR3 protein: CASSQRGFTNTEAFF
V gene: TRBV19; clone size: .; D gene: .; J gene: TRBJ1-5; CDR3 protein: CASSISGTGNQPQHF
V gene: TRBV12-3/TRBV12-4; clone size: many; D gene: .; J gene: TRBJ2-3; CDR3 protein: CASSSNRRTTETDTQYF
V gene: TRBV29-1; clone size: many; D gene: .; J gene: TRBJ2-1; CDR3 protein: CSVETEGNNEQFF
V gene: TRBV11-2; clone size: .; D gene: .; J gene: TRBJ2-3; CDR3 protein: CAWSPLSHLGEATDTQYF
V gene: TRBV19; clone size: many; D gene: TRBD2; J gene: TRBJ2-2; CDR3 protein: CASSSAGLAGGYRSGELFF
V gene: TRBV12-5; clone size: .; D gene: TRBD1; J gene: TRBJ2-5; CDR3 protein: CASGSGTVQETQYF
V gene: TRBV10-2; clone size: many; D gene: TRBD1; J gene: .; CDR3 protein: CASSEQDRGLSGQYF
V gene: TRBV29-1; clone size: many; D gene: .; J gene: TRBJ2-6; CDR3 protein: CSVENSAPNSGANVLTF
V gene: TRBV12-3/TRBV12-4; clone size: many; D gene: .; J gene: TRBJ1-1; CDR3 protein: CASSLAGTIAEAFF
V gene: TRBV7-8; clone size: many; D gene: TRBD2; J gene: TRBJ2-3; CDR3 protein: CASSLVLSGRDSLRTDTQYF
V gene: TRBV7-2; clone size: .; D gene: TRBD2; J gene: TRBJ2-1; CDR3 protein: CASTLELAFHEQFF
V gene: TRBV30; clone size: many; D gene: .; J gene: TRBJ1-4; CDR3 protein: CAWSGGTRVFF
V gene: TRBV10-1; clone size: .; D gene: .; J gene: TRBJ2-1; CDR3 protein: CASSEPGFEQFF
V gene: TRBV6-2/TRBV6-3; clone size: few; D gene: .; J gene: TRBJ2-1; CDR3 protein: CASSGQGANYYNEQFF
V gene: TRBV6-5; clone size: many; D gene: .; J gene: TRBJ2-5; CDR3 protein: CASSYVTGKGQETQYF
V gene: TRBV5-5; clone size: many; D gene: .; J gene: TRBJ2-5; CDR3 protein: CASSLGGSRFFEETQYF
V gene: TRBV20-1; clone size: many; D gene: .; J gene: TRBJ2-7; CDR3 protein: CSARDKGPYEQYF
V gene: TRBV19; clone size: few; D gene: .; J gene: TRBJ2-7; CDR3 protein: CASRERSSYEQYF
V gene: TRBV28; clone size: many; D gene: TRBD1; J gene: TRBJ2-7; CDR3 protein: CASSHRGLYEQYF
V gene: TRBV10-1; clone size: few; D gene: TRBD2; J gene: TRBJ2-1; CDR3 protein: CASSESKLAGGPYNEQFF
V gene: TRBV30; clone size: .; D gene: TRBD1; J gene: TRBJ2-7; CDR3 protein: CAWTPDREVYEQYF
V gene: TRBV18; clone size: many; D gene: .; J gene: TRBJ1-2; CDR3 protein: CASSPTGSMAGYTF
V gene: TRBV27; clone size: .; D gene: .; J gene: TRBJ2-7; CDR3 protein: CASGFGRLGEQYF
V gene: TRBV15; clone size: many; D gene: .; J gene: TRBJ1-2; CDR3 protein: CATSEDLGGYTF
V gene: TRBV5-1; clone size: .; D gene: .; J gene: TRBJ2-7; CDR3 protein: CASRPGTPGPYEQYF
V gene: TRBV6-4; clone size: many; D gene: .; J gene: TRBJ2-5; CDR3 protein: CASSDFRERTDVLETQYF
V gene: TRBV6-2/TRBV6-3; clone size: .; D gene: .; J gene: TRBJ1-5; CDR3 protein: CASSYAGTGQPQHF
V gene: TRBV28; clone size: many; D gene: TRBD1; J gene: TRBJ1-6; CDR3 protein: CASRTDRGIYNSPLHF
V gene: TRBV27; clone size: many; D gene: TRBD2; J gene: TRBJ2-7; CDR3 protein: CASSSPGLAGGFYEQYF
V gene: TRBV12-3/TRBV12-4; clone size: .; D gene: .; J gene: .; CDR3 protein: CANSFGRDNEQFF
V gene: TRBV5-1; clone size: many; D gene: TRBD2; J gene: TRBJ2-3; CDR3 protein: CASSLVPTSGPDTQYF
V gene: TRBV15; clone size: many; D gene: TRBD1; J gene: TRBJ1-2; CDR3 protein: CATSSGQGKGYTF
V gene: TRBV6-1; clone size: many; D gene: .; J gene: TRBJ2-2; CDR3 protein: CASSEARRTNTGELFF
V gene: TRBV11-2; clone size: many; D gene: .; J gene: TRBJ1-1; CDR3 protein: CASSRRGGAQDTEAFF
V gene: TRBV11-2; clone size: .; D gene: TRBD1; J gene: TRBJ2-3; CDR3 protein: CASRHWGAGGEGTDTQYF
V gene: TRBV10-3; clone size: many; D gene: .; J gene: TRBJ2-7; CDR3 protein: CAIGQTHTYEQYF